Listed below are T cell receptor beta chains from one sample, sequenced in a study of cytomegalovirus exposure and HLA in healthy donors. Measured with immunoSEQ multiplex PCR; TCRdb has only the in-frame clones, and not every one. The sample totals around 51,000 clones. The sequencing input was PBMCs. The source of these receptors is a man aged 40-50 years in good health and CMV-seropositive. Each CDR3 is given with its conserved first and last residue. The order of the fields is D gene, V gene, J gene, CDR3 DNA, CDR3 protein. The D gene is left open where the match is weak.

>.|TRBV18|TRBJ1-2
TGTGCCAGCTCAGGGCAGGGGCATGGCTACACCTTC
CASSGQGHGYTF
>TRBD1|TRBV6-5|TRBJ2-7
TGTGCCAGCAGTTACTCGGAGACAGGGGACTACGAGCAGTACTTC
CASSYSETGDYEQYF
>TRBD1|TRBV7-6|TRBJ2-7
TGTGCCAGCAGCCGACAGGGCGACTCCTACGAGCAGTACTTC
CASSRQGDSYEQYF
>.|TRBV5-4|TRBJ2-1
TGTGCCAGCAGCCCTGGCTCCAGGGAAGGGGGCAATGAGCAGTTCTTC
CASSPGSREGGNEQFF
>TRBD1|TRBV4-3|TRBJ1-4
TGCGCCAGCAGCCGGACTACAGGGGGCGAGAGGTTTTTT
CASSRTTGGERFF
>.|TRBV27|TRBJ2-1
TGTGCCAGCACCCCGACTCGTAACTCCTACAATGAGCAGTTCTTC
CASTPTRNSYNEQFF
>TRBD2|TRBV5-6|TRBJ2-3
TGTGCCAGCAGCGGGGGGGCGACTAGCGGTAGCCCTAGCACAGATACGCAGTATTTT
CASSGGATSGSPSTDTQYF
>TRBD1|TRBV6-6|TRBJ1-2
TGTGCCAGCAGATTGACAGGGACGGAGAACTATGGCTACACCTTC
CASRLTGTENYGYTF
>TRBD2|TRBV28|TRBJ2-7
TGTGCCAGCAGGCCCCACACCCGCGGGAGGGGCTACGAGCAGTACTTC
CASRPHTRGRGYEQYF
>.|TRBV28|TRBJ1-1
TGTGCCAGCACCTTGGGGGGCACTGAAGCTTTCTTT
CASTLGGTEAFF
>TRBD1|TRBV11-3|TRBJ2-3
TGTGCCAGCAGCCTCGGACAGGGGCTATCAGATACGCAGTATTTT
CASSLGQGLSDTQYF
>.|TRBV28|TRBJ2-7
TGTGCCAGCATAAACGGCTACGAGCAGTACTTC
CASINGYEQYF
>TRBD2|TRBV4-3|TRBJ2-3
TGCGCCAGCAGCCAGGGTCTAGCGGGGGCCGGAGATACGCAGTATTTT
CASSQGLAGAGDTQYF
>TRBD2|TRBV7-2|TRBJ2-3
TGTGCCAGCAGCTTAGGCGGGAGCTGCACAGATACGCAGTATTTT
CASSLGGSCTDTQYF
>TRBD1|TRBV10-3|TRBJ2-1
TGTGCCACCGGGGACAGGGGGGAAGACAATGAGCAGTTCTTC
CATGDRGEDNEQFF
>TRBD1|TRBV11-2|TRBJ2-7
TGTGCCAGCAACACACCAGACAGGGGCTCTTTCTACGAGCAGTACTTC
CASNTPDRGSFYEQYF
>TRBD1|TRBV2|TRBJ1-2
TGTGCCAGCAGTGGGACAGGGGGCTATGGCTACACCTTC
CASSGTGGYGYTF
>.|TRBV5-6|TRBJ2-5
TGTGCCAGCAGCTTGGCGGCAGGCTTTCAAGAGACCCAGTACTTC
CASSLAAGFQETQYF
>.|TRBV7-8|TRBJ2-7
TGTGCCAGCAGCTTAGTGACTGGCTACGAGCAGTACTTC
CASSLVTGYEQYF